The clone carrying this T cell receptor beta chain was seen at least ten times. Individual cDNA molecules were tagged with unique molecular identifiers. Each CDR3 protein is one row after TCRdb ran MiXCR on the 5' RACE reads. Of 65,000 to 90,000 distinct CDR3 sequences detected, around 12% appear once; the ten largest clones hold 6.5%. This sample is part of a study of early T cells in non-severe SARS-CoV-2 infection. Across the study: It was bulk RNA from unsorted whole blood that was sequenced, and the chains were unpaired.

CDR1 is LGHNA and CDR2 is YSLEER in the germline V gene. With 2 bases removed from V and 6 bases from J, the gap between germline ends came to 17 bases. CDR3 size: 15 residues. Sequencing input: whole blood. V and J are TRBV4-3 and TRBJ2-7; D possibly corresponds to TRBD2 (5 bases). This clonotype was sampled from an adult who was a healthcare worker with PCR-confirmed SARS-CoV-2 infection or an uninfected control (not recorded which). The CDR3 loop reads CASSQFPGVKGEQYF. The CDR3 nucleotides are TGCGCCAGCAGCCAATTTCCCGGGGTTAAGGGCGAGCAGTACTTC.